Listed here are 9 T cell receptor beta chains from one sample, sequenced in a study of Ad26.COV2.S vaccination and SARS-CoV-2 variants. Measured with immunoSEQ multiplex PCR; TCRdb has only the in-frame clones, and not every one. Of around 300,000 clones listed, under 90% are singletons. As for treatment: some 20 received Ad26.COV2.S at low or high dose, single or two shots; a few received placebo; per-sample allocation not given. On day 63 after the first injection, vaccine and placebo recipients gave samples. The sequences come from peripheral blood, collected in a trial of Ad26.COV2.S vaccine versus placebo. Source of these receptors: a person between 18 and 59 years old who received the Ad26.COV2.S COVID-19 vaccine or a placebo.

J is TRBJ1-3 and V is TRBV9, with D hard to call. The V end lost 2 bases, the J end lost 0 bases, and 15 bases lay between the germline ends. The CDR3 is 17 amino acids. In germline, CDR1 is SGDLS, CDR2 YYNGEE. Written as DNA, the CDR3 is TGTGCCAGCAGCGTCCGGGATCAGGAACCCTCTGGAAACACCATATATTTT. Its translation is CASSVRDQEPSGNTIYF.

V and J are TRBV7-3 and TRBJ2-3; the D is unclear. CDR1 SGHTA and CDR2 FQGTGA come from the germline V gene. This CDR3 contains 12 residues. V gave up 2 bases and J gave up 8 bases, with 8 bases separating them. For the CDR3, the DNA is TGTGCCAGCAGCTTACCCGGACCTACGCAGTATTTT. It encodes CASSLPGPTQYF.

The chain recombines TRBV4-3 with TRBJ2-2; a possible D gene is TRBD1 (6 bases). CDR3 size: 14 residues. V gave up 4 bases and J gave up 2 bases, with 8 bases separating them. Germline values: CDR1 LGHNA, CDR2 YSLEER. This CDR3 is CASSLQGNTGELFF. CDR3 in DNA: TGCGCCAGCAGCCTACAGGGTAACACCGGGGAGCTGTTTTTT.

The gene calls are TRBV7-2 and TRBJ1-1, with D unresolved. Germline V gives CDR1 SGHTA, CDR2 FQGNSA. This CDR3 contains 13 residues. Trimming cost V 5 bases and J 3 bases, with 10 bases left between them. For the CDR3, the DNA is TGTGCCAGCAGCCGAAAACTGGACACTGAAGCTTTCTTT. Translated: CASSRKLDTEAFF.

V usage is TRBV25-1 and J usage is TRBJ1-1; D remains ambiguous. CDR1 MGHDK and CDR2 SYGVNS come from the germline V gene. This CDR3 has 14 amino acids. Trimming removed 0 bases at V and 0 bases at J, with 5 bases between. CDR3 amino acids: CASSEYPMNTEAFF. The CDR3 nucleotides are TGTGCCAGCAGTGAATACCCAATGAACACTGAAGCTTTCTTT. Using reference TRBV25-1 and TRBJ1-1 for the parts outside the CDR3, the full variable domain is EADIYQTPRYLVIGTGKKITLECSQTMGHDKMYWYQQDPGMELHLIHYSYGVNSTEKGDLSSESTVSRIRTEHFPLTLESARPSHTSQYLCASSEYPMNTEAFFGQGTRLTVV.

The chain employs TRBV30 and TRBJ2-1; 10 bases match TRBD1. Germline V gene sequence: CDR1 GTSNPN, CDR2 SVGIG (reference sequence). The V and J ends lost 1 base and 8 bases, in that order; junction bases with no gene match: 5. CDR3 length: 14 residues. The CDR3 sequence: CAWSAGTGVDEQFF. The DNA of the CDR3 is TGTGCCTGGAGTGCCGGGACAGGGGTCGATGAGCAGTTCTTC. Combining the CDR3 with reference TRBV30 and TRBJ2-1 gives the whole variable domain SQTIHQWPATLVQPVGSPLSLECTVEGTSNPNLYWYRQAAGRGLQLLFYSVGIGQISSEVPQNLSASRPQDRQFILSSKKLLLSDSGFYLCAWSAGTGVDEQFFGPGTRLTVL.

In DNA form, the CDR3 reads TGTGCCAGTAGTTGGACAGTAACGGGGGGTGAGACTGAAGCTTTCTTT. Protein product: CASSWTVTGGETEAFF. This chain connects TRBV19 to TRBJ1-1; D is possibly TRBD1 (6 bases). The length of the CDR3 is 16 residues. The ends were cut back, 5 bases at V and 5 bases at J, with 21 bases in the middle. CDR1 is LNHDA and CDR2 is SQIVND in the germline V gene (reference sequence).

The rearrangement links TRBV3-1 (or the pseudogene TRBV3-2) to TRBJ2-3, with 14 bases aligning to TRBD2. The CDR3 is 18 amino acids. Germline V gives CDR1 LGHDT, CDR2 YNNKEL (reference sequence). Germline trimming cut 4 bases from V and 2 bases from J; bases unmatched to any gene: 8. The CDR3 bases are TGTGCCAGCAGCCCCCCCTCGGGACTAGCGGGGGCCACAGATACGCAGTATTTT. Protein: CASSPPSGLAGATDTQYF.

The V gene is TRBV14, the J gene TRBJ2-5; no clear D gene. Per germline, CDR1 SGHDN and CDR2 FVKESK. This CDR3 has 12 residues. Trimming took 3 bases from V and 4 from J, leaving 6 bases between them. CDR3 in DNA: TGTGCCAGCAGCCAGATACGAGAGACCCAGTACTTC. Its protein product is CASSQIRETQYF.